This entry lists 27 T cell receptor beta chains sequenced from one sample in a study of blood T cell repertoires in COVID-19. This table comes from immunoSEQ multiplex PCR, and its TCRdb copy is limited to in-frame clones, with some not included. Of approximately 75,000 clones in the sample, approximately 80% were seen once. The sequenced sample was peripheral blood. The receptors were gathered from a man younger than 40 with COVID-19, enrolled during active disease.

This chain links TRBV28 with TRBJ1-4, with a possible D match to TRBD1 (5 bases). V gave up 2 bases and J gave up 2 bases, with 9 bases separating them. Per the germline V gene, CDR1 is MDHEN and CDR2 is SYDVKM. The CDR3 length is 15 residues. DNA of the CDR3: TGTGCCAGCAGTTTAACAGGAGCGACTAATGAAAAACTGTTTTTT. Its translation: CASSLTGATNEKLFF.

The chain has TRBV19 and TRBJ1-5; 7 bases match TRBD1. V shed 5 bases and J 9 bases; nucleotides not matched to a gene: 10. Germline assignment: CDR1 LNHDA and CDR2 SQIVND (reference sequence). This CDR3 contains 14 residues. The CDR3 DNA follows: TGTGCCAGTAGTCAAGAGACAGGGCTCATGCCCCAGCATTTT. Protein: CASSQETGLMPQHF.

The chain couples TRBV11-1 to TRBJ1-6, with D hard to call. The length of the CDR3 is 14 residues. Trimming removed 4 bases from V and 10 bases from J, with 14 bases in between. Germline V gene sequence: CDR1 SGHAT, CDR2 FQDESV (reference sequence). CDR3 residues: CASSSALSGSPLHF. The CDR3 nucleotides are TGTGCCAGCAGCTCAGCCCTTAGCGGGTCACCCCTCCACTTT.

The chain recombines TRBV3-1 (or the pseudogene TRBV3-2) with TRBJ1-5; 7 nucleotides agree with TRBD1. Germline V CDR1 and CDR2: LGHDT, YNNKEL (reference sequence). With 6 bases clipped from V and 16 bases from J, the junction kept 9 bases outside the gene matches. This CDR3 spans 11 amino acids. CDR3 loop: CASRGGQTLHF. For the CDR3, the DNA is TGTGCCAGCAGAGGGGGACAGACCCTCCATTTT.

Here the CDR3 reads CASSPSRTGLKNSPYNEQFF. The CDR3 nucleotides are TGTGCCAGCAGTCCCTCTCGCACGGGACTCAAAAATTCCCCCTACAATGAGCAGTTCTTC. The rearrangement uses TRBV28 and TRBJ2-1; possibly TRBD2 for D (6 bases). With 5 bases removed from V and 2 bases from J, the gap between germline ends came to 28 bases. Looked up from germline, CDR1 is MDHEN and CDR2 is SYDVKM. The CDR3 is 20 residues long.

The CDR3 nucleotides are TGCAGTGCTAGTGACAGGAGGGGGCTAGGTGAAAAACTGTTTTTT. Translating it yields CSASDRRGLGEKLFF. V is TRBV20-1 and J is TRBJ1-4; 7 positions match TRBD1. The CDR3 loop spans 15 amino acids. Looked up from germline, CDR1 is DFQATT and CDR2 is SNEGSKA (reference sequence). J lost 7 bases, V lost 3 bases, and 11 bases had no gene match.

The chain uses TRBV5-6 and TRBJ2-4; TRBD1 agrees at 7 bases. After removal of 4 bases from V and 0 bases from J, the junction contained 16 bases not matched to a gene. Germline values: CDR1 SGHDT, CDR2 YYEEEE. The CDR3 sequence is 19 residues long. Here the CDR3 reads CASSLLQGIRTLAKNIQYF. In DNA form, the CDR3 reads TGTGCCAGCAGCCTATTACAGGGGATACGGACCCTAGCCAAAAACATTCAGTACTTC.

The CDR3 DNA follows: TGTGCCTGGTCACGGGGGGAGCGCCAATTGACTGAAGCTTTCTTT. Its protein is CAWSRGERQLTEAFF. The chain uses TRBV30 and TRBJ1-1; a possible D gene is TRBD1 (5 bases). The germline gives CDR1 GTSNPN, CDR2 SVGIG (reference sequence). V was clipped by 5 bases and J by 5 bases, with 21 bases between them. This CDR3 has 15 amino acids.

The gene calls are TRBV2 and TRBJ1-4; possible D gene TRBD1, 6 bases. Germline assignment: CDR1 SNHLY and CDR2 FYNNEI. V was clipped by 4 bases and J by 5 bases, with 14 bases between them. The CDR3 length is 15 residues. Written as DNA, the CDR3 is TGTGCCAGCAGTGTCACAGGGACCCCAAATGAAAAACTGTTTTTT. Amino acids: CASSVTGTPNEKLFF.

V is TRBV5-6 and J is TRBJ2-3; perhaps TRBD1 as D (6 bases). This CDR3 contains 15 residues. Germline V gives CDR1 SGHDT, CDR2 YYEEEE. V lost 0 bases and J 2 bases, leaving 10 bases between the germline ends. CDR3 nucleotide sequence: TGTGCCAGCAGCTTGGGGACAGCCCTCACAGATACGCAGTATTTT. Residues: CASSLGTALTDTQYF. The entire variable domain, with the rest obtained from reference TRBV5-6 and TRBJ2-3, is as follows: DAGVTQSPTHLIKTRGQQVTLRCSPKSGHDTVSWYQQALGQGPQFIFQYYEEEERQRGNFPDRFSGHQFPNYSSELNVNALLLGDSALYLCASSLGTALTDTQYFGPGTRLTVL.

In DNA form, the CDR3 reads TGTGCCAGCAGGACAGGGGGCGCCTACAATGAGCAGTTCTTC. It specifies CASRTGGAYNEQFF. The V call is TRBV28, the J call TRBJ2-1; 10 nucleotides agree with TRBD1. Germline assignment: CDR1 MDHEN and CDR2 SYDVKM. This CDR3 has 14 amino acids. Unmatched junction bases numbered 1, after V lost 6 bases and J lost 2 bases.

The rearrangement links TRBV20-1 to TRBJ1-2; 9 nucleotides align to TRBD1. Germline trimming cut 3 bases from V and 5 bases from J; bases unmatched to any gene: 7. The germline CDR1 and CDR2 sequences are DFQATT and SNEGSKA (reference sequence). The CDR3 totals 14 residues. The CDR3 DNA reads as TGCAGTGCTAGTGTGGGACAGGGCGTATATGGCTACACCTTC. Encoded protein: CSASVGQGVYGYTF.

This rearrangement joins TRBV4-2 to TRBJ1-2, with D perhaps TRBD1 (5 bases). The germline V gene encodes CDR1 LGHNA and CDR2 YNFKEQ. Trimming removed 3 bases at V and 1 base at J, with 15 bases between. The CDR3 contains 16 residues. The DNA for the CDR3 is TGTGCCAGCAGCCACTCCACCCGGGGGGGTAACTATGGCTACACCTTC. Translating gives CASSHSTRGGNYGYTF.

V gene TRBV7-8 combines with J gene TRBJ1-4; D gene uncertain. The CDR3 covers 14 residues. Germline-derived CDR1 and CDR2 are SGHVS and FQNEAQ. V shed 3 bases and J shed 0 bases, with 5 bases lying between them. The CDR3 DNA reads TGTGCCAGCAGCTTGAGTACAACTAATGAAAAACTGTTTTTT. Residues: CASSLSTTNEKLFF. The full variable domain, its missing parts supplied by reference TRBV7-8 and TRBJ1-4, is GAGVSQSPRYKVAKRGQDVALRCDPISGHVSLFWYQQALGQGPEFLTYFQNEAQLDKSGLPSDRFFAERPEGSVSTLKIQRTQQEDSAVYLCASSLSTTNEKLFFGSGTQLSVL.

This clone was observed a single time. The V and J genes are TRBV6-6 and TRBJ1-5, with 7 bases that match TRBD1. Germline CDR1 is MNHNY and CDR2 is SVGAGI (reference sequence). The ends lost 4 bases at V and 2 bases at J; junction bases unmatched: 2. The CDR3 spans 14 residues. CDR3 protein: CASSFGQGNQPQHF. Here the CDR3 DNA reads TGTGCCAGCAGTTTTGGACAGGGCAATCAGCCCCAGCATTTT.

The V gene is TRBV7-9, the J gene TRBJ1-3, with 8 bases identical to TRBD1. Losses at the gene ends were 5 bases for V and 8 bases for J; bases not matched to a gene: 11. Germline lookup yields CDR1 SEHNR and CDR2 FQNEAQ (reference sequence). CDR3 length equals 15 residues. The CDR3 coding sequence is TGTGCCAGCAGCCCCCCGACGGACAGGGATGACACCATATATTTT. It specifies CASSPPTDRDDTIYF.

On this clone: At one of its ends the junction is not consistent with the germline gene, which may arise from a read error. This sequence joins TRBV12-3 or TRBV12-4 and TRBJ2-1; 10 nucleotides line up with TRBD2. The CDR3 consists of 12 residues. This CDR3 is CASSVAGGGQFF. CDR3 nucleotides: TGTGCCAGCAGTGTAGCGGGAGGCGGACAGTTCTTC.

The chain couples TRBV13 to TRBJ2-1, with D possibly TRBD2 on 6 matching bases. CDR1 is PRHDT, CDR2 FYEKMQ, per germline (reference sequence). CDR3 size: 20 residues. The V and J ends lost 5 bases and 4 bases respectively, with 30 bases between them. The CDR3 DNA sequence: TGTGCCAGCAGCCAAATCGGTCGCCTTCTAGCGAAGGAGAAATACAATGAGCAGTTCTTC. Protein: CASSQIGRLLAKEKYNEQFF.

The chain joins TRBV6-4 to TRBJ2-1; 9 nucleotides agree with TRBD1. The CDR3 runs 14 residues. V lost 2 bases, J lost 4 bases, and 0 bases stayed unmatched. CDR1 and CDR2 (germline): MRHNA, SNTAGT. The CDR3 here is CASSDGQGYNEQFF. DNA for the CDR3: TGTGCCAGCAGTGACGGACAGGGGTACAATGAGCAGTTCTTC.

The chain carries TRBV28 and TRBJ1-1; perhaps TRBD1 as D (5 bases). There are 13 residues in the CDR3. CDR1 and CDR2 (germline): MDHEN, SYDVKM. Trimming removed 2 bases at V and 5 bases at J, with 9 bases between. The CDR3 spells CASSLQGGTEAFF. The CDR3 region has the DNA TGTGCCAGCAGTTTACAGGGAGGGACTGAAGCTTTCTTT. The complete variable domain, with remaining parts taken from reference TRBV28 and TRBJ1-1, reads DVKVTQSSRYLVKRTGEKVFLECVQDMDHENMFWYRQDPGLGLRLIYFSYDVKMKEKGDIPEGYSVSREKKERFSLILESASTNQTSMYLCASSLQGGTEAFFGQGTRLTVV.

The J gene is TRBJ2-3, the V gene TRBV27; D unresolved. CDR1 is MNHEY, CDR2 SMNVEV, per germline (reference sequence). The CDR3 covers 13 residues. Trimming stripped 7 bases from V and 2 bases from J, with 10 bases between. CDR3 DNA: TGTGCCAGCACGACCAGGTTCACAGATACGCAGTATTTT. Protein: CASTTRFTDTQYF.

The V gene is TRBV5-4, the J gene TRBJ2-3; a weak D match, TRBD2 (5 bases). V lost 4 bases to trimming and J lost 0 bases, with 15 bases between them. CDR3 length: 16 residues. Germline V gives CDR1 SGHNT, CDR2 YYREEE (reference sequence). The CDR3, as DNA: TGTGCCAGCAGCCGTCCGGAGGCTTCTAGCACAGATACGCAGTATTTT. Its translation is CASSRPEASSTDTQYF.

This sequence joins TRBV5-4 and TRBJ1-4; D call uncertain. Trimming took 3 bases from V and 7 from J, leaving 7 bases between them. Germline CDR1 is SGHNT and CDR2 is YYREEE (reference sequence). This CDR3 region has 12 residues. Here the CDR3 DNA reads TGTGCCAGCAGCTCAAGCGGTGAAAAACTGTTTTTT. It specifies CASSSSGEKLFF.

The chain couples TRBV6-5 to TRBJ1-2, with 10 bases lining up with TRBD1. The V gene's germline CDR1 is MNHEY and CDR2 SVGAGI. This CDR3 is built from 15 residues. V dropped 6 bases and J dropped 8; count of bases not matched to a gene: 12. The CDR3 bases are TGTGCCAGCAGGGACTCCGGGACAGGGGCGGCGGGCTACACCTTC. Its protein is CASRDSGTGAAGYTF.

The chain employs TRBV29-1 and TRBJ2-1, with 9 bases identical to TRBD1. CDR3 length: 13 amino acids. J lost 13 bases, V lost 3 bases, and 10 bases had no gene match. Germline V lookup: CDR1 SQVTM, CDR2 ANQGSEA. Here the CDR3 reads CSVDSTGGGGQFF. The CDR3, as DNA: TGCAGCGTTGATTCCACAGGGGGCGGGGGACAGTTCTTC.

V gene TRBV4-1 combines with J gene TRBJ2-1; TRBD2 agrees at 11 bases. V trimming: 3 bases; J trimming: 8 bases; junction bases outside the gene matches: 3. Germline CDR1 MGHRA, CDR2 YSYEKL. This CDR3 comprises 14 residues. The CDR3 here is CASSQIAGGDEQFF. DNA of the CDR3: TGCGCCAGCAGCCAGATAGCGGGAGGGGATGAGCAGTTCTTC.

The J gene is TRBJ1-3, the V gene TRBV9; 8 bases map to TRBD1. Germline V lookup: CDR1 SGDLS, CDR2 YYNGEE. The junction had 9 bases not matched to a gene; V was cut back by 5 bases and J by 8 bases. The CDR3 is 14 residues long. The CDR3 bases are TGTGCCAGCAGTAAGACAGGGGCGATAGACACCATATATTTT. Its protein is CASSKTGAIDTIYF. Drawing the rest from reference TRBV9 and TRBJ1-3, the complete variable domain is DSGVTQTPKHLITATGQRVTLRCSPRSGDLSVYWYQQSLDQGLQFLIQYYNGEERAKGNILERFSAQQFPDLHSELNLSSLELGDSALYFCASSKTGAIDTIYFGEGSWLTVV.